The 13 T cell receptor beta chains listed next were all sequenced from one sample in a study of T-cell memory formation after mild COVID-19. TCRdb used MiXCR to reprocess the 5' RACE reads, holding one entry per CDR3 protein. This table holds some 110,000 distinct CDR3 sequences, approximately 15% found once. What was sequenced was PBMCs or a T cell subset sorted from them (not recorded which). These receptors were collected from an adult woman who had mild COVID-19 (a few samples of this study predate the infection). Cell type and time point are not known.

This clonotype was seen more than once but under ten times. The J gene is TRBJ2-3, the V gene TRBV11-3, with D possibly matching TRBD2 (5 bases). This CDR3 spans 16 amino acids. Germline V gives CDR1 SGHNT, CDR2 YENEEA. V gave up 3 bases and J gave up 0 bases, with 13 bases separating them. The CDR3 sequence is CASSFRLPASTDTQYF. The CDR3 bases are TGTGCCAGCAGCTTCCGACTACCTGCTAGCACAGATACGCAGTATTTT.

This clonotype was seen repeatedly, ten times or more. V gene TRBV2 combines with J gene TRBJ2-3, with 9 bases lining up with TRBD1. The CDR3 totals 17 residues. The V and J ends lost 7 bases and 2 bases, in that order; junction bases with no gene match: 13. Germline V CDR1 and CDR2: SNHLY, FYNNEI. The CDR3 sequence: CASKESTGTGPTDTQYF. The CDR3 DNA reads TGTGCCAGCAAGGAATCCACCGGGACAGGGCCCACAGATACGCAGTATTTT.

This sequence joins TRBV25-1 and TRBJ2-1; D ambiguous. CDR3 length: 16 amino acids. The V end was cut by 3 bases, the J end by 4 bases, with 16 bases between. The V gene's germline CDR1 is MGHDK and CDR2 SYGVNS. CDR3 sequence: CASSDSDGPTYNEQFF. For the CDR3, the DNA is TGTGCCAGCAGTGACTCGGACGGACCCACATACAATGAGCAGTTCTTC.

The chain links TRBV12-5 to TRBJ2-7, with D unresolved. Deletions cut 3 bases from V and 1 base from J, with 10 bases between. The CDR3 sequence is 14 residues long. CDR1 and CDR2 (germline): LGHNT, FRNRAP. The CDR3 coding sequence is TGTGCTAGTGGTTTTCTCTACGGGTCCTACGAGCAGTACTTC. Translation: CASGFLYGSYEQYF.

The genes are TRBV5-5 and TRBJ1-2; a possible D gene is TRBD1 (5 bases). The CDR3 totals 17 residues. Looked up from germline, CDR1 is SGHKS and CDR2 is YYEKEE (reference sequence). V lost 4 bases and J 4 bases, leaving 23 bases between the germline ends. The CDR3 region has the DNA TGTGCCAGCAGCCCATTGGATTGGGGGAAAGAAACCTATGGCTACACCTTC. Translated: CASSPLDWGKETYGYTF.

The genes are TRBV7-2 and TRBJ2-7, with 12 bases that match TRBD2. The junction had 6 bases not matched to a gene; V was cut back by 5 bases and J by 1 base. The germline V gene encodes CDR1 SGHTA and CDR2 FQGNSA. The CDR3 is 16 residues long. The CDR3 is CASSPQGLAGSYEQYF. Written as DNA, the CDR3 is TGTGCCAGCAGCCCCCAGGGACTAGCGGGTTCCTACGAGCAGTACTTC. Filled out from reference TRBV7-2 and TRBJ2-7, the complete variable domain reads GAGVSQSPSNKVTEKGKDVELRCDPISGHTALYWYRQSLGQGLEFLIYFQGNSAPDKSGLPSDRFSAERTGGSVSTLTIQRTQQEDSAVYLCASSPQGLAGSYEQYFGPGTRLTVT.

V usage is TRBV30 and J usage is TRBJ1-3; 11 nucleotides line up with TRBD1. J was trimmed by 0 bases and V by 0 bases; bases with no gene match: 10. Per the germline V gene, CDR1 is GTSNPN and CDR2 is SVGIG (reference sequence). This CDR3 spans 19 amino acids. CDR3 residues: CAWSVWDRGVEGSGNTIYF. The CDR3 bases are TGTGCCTGGAGTGTTTGGGACAGGGGGGTAGAAGGCTCTGGAAACACCATATATTTT.

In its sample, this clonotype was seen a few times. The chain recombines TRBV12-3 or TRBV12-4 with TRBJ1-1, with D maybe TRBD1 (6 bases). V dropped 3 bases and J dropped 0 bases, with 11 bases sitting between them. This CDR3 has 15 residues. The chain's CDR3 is CASSFITGLNTEAFF. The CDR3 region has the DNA TGTGCCAGCAGTTTTATCACAGGGCTGAACACTGAAGCTTTCTTT.

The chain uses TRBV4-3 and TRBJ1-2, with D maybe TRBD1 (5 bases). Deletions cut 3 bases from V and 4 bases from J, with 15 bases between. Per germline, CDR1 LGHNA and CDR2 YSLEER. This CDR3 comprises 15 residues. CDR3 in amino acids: CASSHRSGSSYGYTF. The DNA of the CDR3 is TGCGCCAGCAGCCATCGCTCAGGGTCTAGCTATGGCTACACCTTC.

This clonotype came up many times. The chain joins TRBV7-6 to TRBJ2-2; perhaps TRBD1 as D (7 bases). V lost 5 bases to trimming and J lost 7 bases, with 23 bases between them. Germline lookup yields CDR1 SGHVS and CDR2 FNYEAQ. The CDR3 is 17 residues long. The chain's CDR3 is CASSPGGTLRAVGELFF. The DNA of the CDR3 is TGTGCCAGCAGCCCAGGGGGGACCCTACGGGCGGTCGGGGAGCTGTTTTTT.

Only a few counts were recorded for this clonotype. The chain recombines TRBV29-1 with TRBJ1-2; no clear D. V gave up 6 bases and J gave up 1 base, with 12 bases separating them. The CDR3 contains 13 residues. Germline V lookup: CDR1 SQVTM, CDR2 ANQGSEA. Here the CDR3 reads CSVKEPINYGYTF. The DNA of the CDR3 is TGCAGCGTAAAGGAGCCGATTAACTATGGCTACACCTTC.

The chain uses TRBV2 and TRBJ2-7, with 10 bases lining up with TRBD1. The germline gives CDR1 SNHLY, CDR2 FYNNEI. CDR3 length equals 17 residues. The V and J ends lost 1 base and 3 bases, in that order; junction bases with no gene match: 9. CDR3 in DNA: TGTGCCAGCAGTGAAGAAGGCCGGGACAGGGGAGACTACGAGCAGTACTTC. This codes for CASSEEGRDRGDYEQYF.

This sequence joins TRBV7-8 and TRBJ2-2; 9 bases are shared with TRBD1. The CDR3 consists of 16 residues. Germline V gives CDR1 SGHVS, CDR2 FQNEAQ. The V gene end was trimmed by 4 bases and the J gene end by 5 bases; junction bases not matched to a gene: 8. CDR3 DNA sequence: TGTGCCAGCAGCTACAGGGACAGGGTACGGACCGGGGAGCTGTTTTTT. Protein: CASSYRDRVRTGELFF.